The rows below give T cell receptor beta chains drawn from one sample of a study of CD8+ T cells in alopecia areata. The repertoire was sequenced with immunoSEQ multiplex PCR; TCRdb's copy has only in-frame clones and lacks some. Among about 110,000 clones listed, 50% to 70% were seen once. The sequenced sample consisted of NKG2D-low CD8+ T cells sorted from blood. The receptors originated from a human donor with alopecia areata. The CDR3 runs from the conserved cysteine through the conserved F or W. Fields, in order: J gene, D gene, V gene, clone size, CDR3 DNA, CDR3 protein. A D gene is named only where the DNA matches it firmly. Expanded clones get a size class; other rows say once, few or many, or leave the size out.

TRBJ2-7 - TRBV7-8 - TGTGCCAGCAGCTACCGGGACACCGCCTACGAGCAGTACTTC CASSYRDTAYEQYF
TRBJ2-7 - TRBV28 few TGTGCCAGCAGCCCCCGGACCCGTTACGAGCAGTACTTC CASSPRTRYEQYF
TRBJ1-3 - TRBV29-1 - TGCAGCGTCCCTACAGGGAATGGAAACACCATATATTTT CSVPTGNGNTIYF
TRBJ1-3 - TRBV6-5 - TGTGCCAGCAGTTTAACAGCGAGCGGAAACACCATATATTTT CASSLTASGNTIYF
TRBJ2-7 TRBD2 TRBV6-6 - TGTGCCAGCAGTTACGGGGGAGGGCCGTCCTACGAGCAGTACTTC CASSYGGGPSYEQYF
TRBJ2-7 - TRBV13 - TGTGCCAGCAGCTTGGCGGGGGCGTCGGGCGAGCAGTACTTC CASSLAGASGEQYF
TRBJ2-1 TRBD2 TRBV19 - TGTGCCAGTAGCAATGAACCAGCGGGAGGGCGCTACAATGAGCAGTTCTTC CASSNEPAGGRYNEQFF
TRBJ1-2 - TRBV7-9 few TGTGCCAGCAGCCCTCCAGAATACCTTAACTATGGCTACACCTTC CASSPPEYLNYGYTF
TRBJ2-7 - TRBV6-6 - TGTGCCAGCACCTACTCCTACGAGCAGTACTTC CASTYSYEQYF
TRBJ2-2 - TRBV5-4 few TGTGCCAGCAGCTTGGTGGGGAACACCGGGGAGCTGTTTTTT CASSLVGNTGELFF
TRBJ2-7 - TRBV4-1 - TGCGCCAGCAGCCAAGGATACCGTACCTCCTACGAGCAGTACTTC CASSQGYRTSYEQYF
TRBJ1-2 - TRBV6-6 - TGTGCCAGCAGTTATTTGACTAACTATGGCTACACCTTC CASSYLTNYGYTF
TRBJ2-7 - TRBV29-1 - TGCAGCGTTACTCCCGATTTGCGTTCGGGTGAGCAGTACTTC CSVTPDLRSGEQYF
TRBJ2-1 - TRBV5-5 few TGTGCCAGCAGCATCACCCCGGGACTCCCCTCCTACAATGAGCAGTTCTTC CASSITPGLPSYNEQFF
TRBJ2-2 - TRBV7-6 - TGTGCCAGCAGCCCCGGGTGGGAGACCGGGGAGCTGTTTTTT CASSPGWETGELFF
TRBJ1-1 - TRBV27 few TGTGCCAGCAGTTACTTGACAGGGAACACTGAAGCTTTCTTT CASSYLTGNTEAFF
TRBJ1-1 - TRBV6-5 - TGTGCCAGCAGCCCCATGGGGCAGGCGAACACTGAAGCTTTCTTT CASSPMGQANTEAFF
TRBJ2-1 - TRBV9 - TGTGCCAGCAGCGTAGAGGATCTCTCCTACAATGAGCAGTTCTTC CASSVEDLSYNEQFF
TRBJ2-7 - TRBV6-1 - TGTGCCAGCAGTGCGGGGTACTACGAGCAGTACTTC CASSAGYYEQYF
TRBJ2-7 TRBD2 TRBV18 - TGTGCCAGCTCACCGTCTAGCGGGACCTACGAGCAGTACTTC CASSPSSGTYEQYF
TRBJ2-7 TRBD2 TRBV11-2 few TGTGCCAGCAGCCCGGGGACTATCGAGCAGTACTTC CASSPGTIEQYF
TRBJ2-1 - TRBV5-6 - TGTGCCAGCAGCTCGGCCAATGAGCAGTTCTTC CASSSANEQFF
TRBJ2-2 TRBD1 TRBV2 few TGTGCCAGCAGTGAATTGGAACAGGGGTGGACCGGGGAGCTGTTTTTT CASSELEQGWTGELFF
TRBJ2-1 - TRBV27 - TGTGCCAGCACCTCCAATGAGCAGTTCTTC CASTSNEQFF
TRBJ2-5 - TRBV7-9 - TGTGCCAGCAGCCGCCTCACGGGCTACCAAGAGACCCAGTACTTC CASSRLTGYQETQYF
TRBJ2-3 - TRBV4-1 - TGCGCCAGCAGCGTTCTAGGGAATTCAGATACGCAGTATTTT CASSVLGNSDTQYF
TRBJ2-1 TRBD1 TRBV5-6 few TGTGCCAGCAGCTTGGGACAGGGGCCAGGAAATGAGCAGTTCTTC CASSLGQGPGNEQFF
TRBJ2-1 - TRBV7-9 few TGTGCCAGCAGCTTAGGGGGGCAAGGAAAGTTCTTC CASSLGGQGKFF
TRBJ2-7 - TRBV7-9 few TGTGCCAGCAGCTTATTCGGGGACATCCACGAGCAGTACTTC CASSLFGDIHEQYF
TRBJ2-7 TRBD2 TRBV19 - TGTGCCAGTAGTCCCTTAGCGGGATCCTACGAGCAGTACTTC CASSPLAGSYEQYF
TRBJ1-2 TRBD1 TRBV5-1 few TGCGCCAGCAGCTTCGACAGGGTCCGAGCTAACTATGGCTACACCTTC CASSFDRVRANYGYTF
TRBJ2-7 - TRBV27 - TGTGCCAGCAGTTTATCGGGTACAGGGTCCTACGAGCAGTACTTC CASSLSGTGSYEQYF
TRBJ2-1 - TRBV6-4 - TGTGCCACCATAGGGCCTAGGGAGCAGTTCTTC CATIGPREQFF
TRBJ1-1 TRBD1 TRBV19 few TGTGCCAGTAGTATACCCGACAGGGCAAACACTGAAGCTTTCTTT CASSIPDRANTEAFF
TRBJ2-7 - TRBV27 - TGTGCCAGCAGTCCTCTCCCCAACAGTGAGCAGTACTTC CASSPLPNSEQYF
TRBJ2-5 - TRBV2 - TGTGCCAGCGTCGGGGGCTATCGAGAGACCCAGTACTTC CASVGGYRETQYF
TRBJ2-7 TRBD2 TRBV11-2 few TGTGCCAGCAGCTTAGTTAGCGGGTACGAGCAGTACTTC CASSLVSGYEQYF
TRBJ2-1 TRBD2 TRBV19 few TGTGCCAGTGATAAGACTAGCGGGCCCGGAGACAATGAGCAGTTCTTC CASDKTSGPGDNEQFF
TRBJ2-1 - TRBV7-3 - TGTGCCAGCAGCCTCCTCGGCTTGAATTCCCGGGACAATGAGCAGTTCTTC CASSLLGLNSRDNEQFF
TRBJ1-2 TRBD1 TRBV2 - TGTGCCAGCGTAACAGGGGGTGGCTACACCTTC CASVTGGGYTF
TRBJ2-7 TRBD1 TRBV6-5 few TGTGCCAGCAGTAGGGACAGTACCTACGAGCAGTACTTC CASSRDSTYEQYF
TRBJ2-1 - TRBV7-9 few TGTGCCAGCAGCGCCCGGAAGGACAATGAGCAGTTCTTC CASSARKDNEQFF